This T cell receptor (beta chain) was sequenced for a study of regulatory T cells in long-lasting Graves disease (dated by TCRdb to the early 2020s). In terms of the full investigation: In the newly diagnosed Graves' disease group, patients had been taking antithyroid drugs for less than 3 months. TCR sequencing covered 13 persistent and 20 newly diagnosed Graves' disease patients, 33 samples in total. This study used TCR sequencing and RNA sequencing of peripheral blood to compare persistent Graves' disease patients against newly diagnosed Graves' disease patients. The study was registered as a clinical trial and conducted in China.

This clonotype was counted a few times. Its antigen is not yet known. No much larger clone exists at a distance of one base, and base qualities are not known. Reading the germline V gene (reference sequence) gives CDR1 LNHDA and CDR2 SQIVND. V loses 11 bases at its end and J loses 9 bases; junction bases beyond the gene matches: 13. Measured from the cysteine to the phenylalanine, the CDR3 is 13 residues long. Only CDR3 DNA is held: 39 bases, read in frame from base 1. The sample's time point label is to be understood as: newly diagnosed GD, antithyroid drugs for less than 3 months. RNA was extracted from PBMCs in TRIzol for both TCR sequencing and RNA sequencing. The diagnosis of Graves' disease followed American Thyroid Association guidelines. The patients came from an endocrinology department in Xi'an, China. From each patient, around 9.3 milliliters of peripheral blood was collected into an EDTA anticoagulant tube. Ficoll Paque Plus density gradient separation was used to isolate PBMCs, and no additional T cell sorting was done. RNA quality was checked with an Agilent 2100 Bioanalyzer and agarose gel, and concentration with a NanoDrop 2000.

The library was generated by multiplex PCR. Instrument used: Illumina HiSeq 4000. CDR3 regions were amplified by Arm-PCR with iRepertoire HTBI primers to construct TCR beta libraries. Before sequencing, the PCR products underwent gel purification. Per the original workflow: A total of 62 TRBV and 14 TRBJ segments were identified across samples and were used for gene usage analysis of CDR3 amino acid clonotypes. COPE and FqMerger were used to merge the filtered high-quality paired reads into contigs. Contigs were aligned with BLAST to IMGT TRBV, TRBD and TRBJ reference genes, and CDR3 was defined per IMGT. Clonotypes above 0.1% frequency were classified as highly expanded clones. Shannon entropy served as the measure of repertoire diversity, while the Gini coefficient captured V-J evenness. Clonotypes shared by more than one individual were considered public. TCRdb cleaned the public reads at Q25 with fastp, built clones with MiXCR and kept in-frame beta chains. CDR3 protein sequences are deduplicated, and each keeps its most common genes and DNA. The V and J calls and clone size are TCRdb's, not the authors'. The sample table holds hundreds of thousands of distinct CDR3 sequences, of which 13% were seen once. Roughly 10% of the sample belongs to the ten largest clones.

Study-level results and caveats: Because the primary lesion, thyroid tissue, could not be accessed, the study looked at peripheral blood alone. Sequencing and analysis were limited to the TCR beta chain. Compared with newly diagnosed patients, patients with persistent Graves' disease had lower TCR Shannon entropy and fewer highly expanded clones, which suggests clonal expansion. The authors acknowledged the small sample size as a limitation that may reduce accuracy. More public clonotypes were shared among persistent patients (about 2,800) than among newly diagnosed patients (just under 1,000). TRBV28, TRBJ1-2 and TRBJ2-5 were preferentially used in persistent disease, while TRBV20-1 and TRBJ2-1 were favored in newly diagnosed disease.

This sample also appeared in a second study, on T cells in Graves' hyperthyroidism and ophthalmopathy. The second paper further reports: Graves' hyperthyroidism was defined as stable when no progression to ophthalmopathy occurred over 18 months of follow-up. The hyperthyroidism patients were between 18 and 65 years old and newly diagnosed, with a disease duration of less than 2 months. Patients with uncontrolled infections, other autoimmune diseases, pregnancy or lactation were excluded. Clinical symptoms, serum thyroxine and TRAb, thyroid ultrasound, and orbital computed tomography formed the basis for the diagnoses. The TCR CDR3 was subjected to a first round of RT-PCR using the HTBI primer set and the Qiagen OneStep RT-PCR kit. Most expanded thyroid clonotypes (frequency above 0.001) were also detected in blood, a finding suggesting that blood repertoires may reflect thyroid immune responses. A 13 V-J signature model separated ophthalmopathy from stable hyperthyroidism, with 87.88% sensitivity and about 81% specificity in cross-validation and 80%/75% in testing. During validation, the model predicted progression to ophthalmopathy a median of approximately 7 months ahead of onset, with around 71% sensitivity and 72% to 80% specificity. TCR V-J signatures able to tell the groups apart were searched for in a discovery cohort of 90 to 100 patients, of whom around 42 had Graves' ophthalmopathy and some 60 had stable Graves' hyperthyroidism. Prospective prediction of ophthalmopathy was tested in an independent validation cohort consisting of 18 to 20 hyperthyroidism patients and approximately 16 patients who later progressed to ophthalmopathy. The 100 or so discovery patients were divided at random into training and test sets in a 7:3 ratio. In addition, the study compared T-cell repertoires in thyroid tissue and in blood from over 5 Graves' hyperthyroidism patients. After sampling, hyperthyroidism patients received methimazole starting at 30 mg daily, and ophthalmopathy patients received high-dose intravenous methylprednisolone. Libraries were constructed in a second round of multiplex PCR, after which size selection and purification were carried out. Paired-end sequencing of the libraries was performed with 100 bp reads on an Illumina HiSeq2000. SOAPnuke was used to process the raw data, removing reads that contained adapters or uncalled bases, had a mean Phred below 15, or lacked an exact match to the constant primer or identifier. COPE v1.2.5 was used to merge high-quality paired reads, and clonotypes were defined as unique nucleotide sequences. Clonotypes were aligned to IMGT TRBV, TRBD and TRBJ reference segments using MiTCR v1.1. The analysis included only V-J combinations with a frequency above 0.0001, which together covered about 99% of the repertoires. The TCS score was defined as F50 (clonal expansion) divided by E x V (chaos), with BLOSUM62-based TCRdist calculated between CDR3 peptides within each V-J. Welch's t-statistics and random forest reduced around 550 V-J features to roughly 13, which were used in a naive Bayes classifier (R e1071). Sample size was not statistically predetermined, and investigators were not blinded to group allocation. TCR Vbeta CDR3 sequencing of 135 peripheral blood samples (under 45 ophthalmopathy, about 75 hyperthyroidism and some 17 progressor patients) is reported in the paper.

This chain joins TRBV19 to TRBJ2-1; TRBD2 agrees with 7 junctional bases. The material was peripheral blood mononuclear cells (PBMCs), obtained at new diagnosis, from a patient treated with antithyroid drugs. This clonotype originated in a man aged 25-45 years with Graves disease. Donor details come from another sample of the same person, matched by shared clones. The sequenced DNA: TGTGCCGTCCTTGGGCTAGCGGCGGGTGAGCAGTTCTTC. This yields the protein CAVLGLAAGEQFF.